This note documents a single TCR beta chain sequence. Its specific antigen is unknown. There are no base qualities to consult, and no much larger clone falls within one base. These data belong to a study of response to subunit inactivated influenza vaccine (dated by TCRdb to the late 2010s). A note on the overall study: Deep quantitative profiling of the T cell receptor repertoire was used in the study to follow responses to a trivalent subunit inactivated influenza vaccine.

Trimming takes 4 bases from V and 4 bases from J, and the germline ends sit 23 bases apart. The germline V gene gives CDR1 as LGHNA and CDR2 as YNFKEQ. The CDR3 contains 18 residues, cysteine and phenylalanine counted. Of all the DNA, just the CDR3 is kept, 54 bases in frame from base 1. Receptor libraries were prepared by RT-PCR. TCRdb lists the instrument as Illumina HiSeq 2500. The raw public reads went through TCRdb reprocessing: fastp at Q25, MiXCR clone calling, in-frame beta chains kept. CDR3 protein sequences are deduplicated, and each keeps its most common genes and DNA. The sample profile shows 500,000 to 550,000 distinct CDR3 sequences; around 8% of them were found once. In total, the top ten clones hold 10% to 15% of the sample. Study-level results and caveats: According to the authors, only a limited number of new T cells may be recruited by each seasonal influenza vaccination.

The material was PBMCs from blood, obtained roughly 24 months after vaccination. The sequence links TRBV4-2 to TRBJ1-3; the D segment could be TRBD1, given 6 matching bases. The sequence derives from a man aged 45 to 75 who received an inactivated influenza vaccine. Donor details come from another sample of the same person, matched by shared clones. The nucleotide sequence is TGTGCCAGCAGCCTCCTACAGGACCCGCCGGGGGCAGGAAACACCATATATTTT. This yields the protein CASSLLQDPPGAGNTIYF.